Sequencing of this TCR beta chain was carried out in a study of blood T cell repertoires in COVID-19. Study context: Acute and convalescent COVID-19 samples came from the United States, Italy and Spain. Nucleic acid was either cDNA or gDNA, and it came from T cells, B-cell-depleted T cells, or PBMCs.

This table comes from immunoSEQ multiplex PCR, and its TCRdb copy is limited to in-frame clones, with some not included. This sample yields 400,000 or so clones, of which approximately 85% are seen a single time; approximately 2.1% belongs to the top ten. Study members were between about 18 and 95 years old and lived in approximately 25 US regions. Cohorts were assigned according to the clinical history that participants reported. The germline V gene encodes CDR1 KGHDR and CDR2 SFDVKD. The CDR3 is 14 residues long. The V gene end was trimmed by 6 bases and the J gene end by 5 bases; junction bases not matched to a gene: 5.

Material: PBMCs or T cells enriched from blood (not recorded which). This rearrangement joins TRBV24-1 to TRBJ2-2, with 7 bases matching TRBD2. The receptor's source is a woman in her thirties or forties with acute COVID-19. The CDR3 spells CATSPLGGTGELFF. The CDR3 DNA is TGTGCCACCAGTCCTCTGGGAGGGACCGGGGAGCTGTTTTTT.